This T cell receptor beta chain derives from a study of T cell repertoires in cytomegalovirus infection. As for the study in general: Epitope selection comprised recently identified HLA-C-restricted CMV epitopes and well-studied HLA-B-restricted CMV epitopes. Matching HLA type, along with CMV infection, was indicated by public TCR beta signatures.

Overall study results and limits: CMV carriers having the relevant HLA were flagged by cumulative public TCR beta family frequency. The ex vivo response was dominated by HLA-C-restricted CMV-specific TCR beta clonotypes.

Germline-derived CDR1 and CDR2 are SGHTA and FQGNSA. This CDR3 has 14 amino acids. About this clonotype itself: The antigen remains undetermined.

In TCRdb, the reads were re-called with MiXCR into one record per CDR3 protein. The sample yields 250,000 to 400,000 distinct CDR3 sequences, more than 20% seen once. The sequence came from a human donor in good health (CMV status not recorded). Some clones in this sample may be carry-over from other donors' samples. The chain is built from TRBV7-2 and TRBJ2-7, with a possible D match to TRBD1 (6 bases). The material was cultured PBMCs, obtained from culture after CMV antigen stimulation. The CDR3 sequence is CASSRGQGTYGQYV. CDR3 bases: TGTGCCAGCAGCCGAGGGCAGGGGACCTACGGGCAGTACGTC.